At least ten counts were recorded for the clone carrying this T cell receptor beta chain. The identical CDR3 is also encoded by other nucleotide sequences in the sample. Described treatment: oral pan-JAK inhibitor, 5-10 mg twice daily. These data originate in a study of CD8+ T cells in alopecia areata. Following RNA extraction, reverse transcription yielded cDNA that acted as the sequencing template. The data were produced by immunoSEQ multiplex PCR, yet TCRdb's version contains in-frame clones alone and is incomplete. The sample has about 220,000 clones, around three fifths seen once. This CDR3 spans 13 amino acids. The ends lost 3 bases at V and 7 bases at J; junction bases unmatched: 5. The germline gives CDR1 GTSNPN, CDR2 SVGIG (reference sequence).

The sequence was obtained from a human donor with alopecia areata. Sequencing was performed on CD4+ T cells sorted from blood, taken at week 4, from a patient treated with tofacitinib. The chain links TRBV30 to TRBJ1-5; TRBD1 aligns across 8 bases. CDR3 DNA: TGTGCCTGGAGCACAGGGGGGGACCAGCCCCAGCATTTT. Translation: CAWSTGGDQPQHF.